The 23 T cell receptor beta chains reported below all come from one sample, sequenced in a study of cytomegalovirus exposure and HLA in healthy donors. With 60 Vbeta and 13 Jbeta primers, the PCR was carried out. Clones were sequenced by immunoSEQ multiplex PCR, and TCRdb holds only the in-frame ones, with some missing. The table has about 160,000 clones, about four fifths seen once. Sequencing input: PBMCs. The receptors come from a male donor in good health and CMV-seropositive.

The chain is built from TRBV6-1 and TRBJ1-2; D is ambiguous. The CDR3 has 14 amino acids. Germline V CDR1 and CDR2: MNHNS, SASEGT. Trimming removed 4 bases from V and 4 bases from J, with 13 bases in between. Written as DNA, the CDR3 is TGTGCCAGCAGTGCTACCGTCGGTCTCTATGGCTACACCTTC. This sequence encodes CASSATVGLYGYTF.

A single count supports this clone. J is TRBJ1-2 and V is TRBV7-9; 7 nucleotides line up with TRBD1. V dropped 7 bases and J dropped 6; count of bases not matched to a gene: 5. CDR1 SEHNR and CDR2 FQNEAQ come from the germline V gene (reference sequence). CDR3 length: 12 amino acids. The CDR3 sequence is CASTEDRDGYTF. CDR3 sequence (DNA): TGTGCCAGCACCGAAGACAGGGATGGCTACACCTTC.

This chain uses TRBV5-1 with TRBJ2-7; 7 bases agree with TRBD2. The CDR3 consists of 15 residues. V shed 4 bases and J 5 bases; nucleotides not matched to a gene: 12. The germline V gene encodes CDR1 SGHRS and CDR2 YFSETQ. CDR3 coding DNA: TGCGCCAGCAGCACCCGGGACCGGACTAGGCACGAGCAGTACTTC. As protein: CASSTRDRTRHEQYF.

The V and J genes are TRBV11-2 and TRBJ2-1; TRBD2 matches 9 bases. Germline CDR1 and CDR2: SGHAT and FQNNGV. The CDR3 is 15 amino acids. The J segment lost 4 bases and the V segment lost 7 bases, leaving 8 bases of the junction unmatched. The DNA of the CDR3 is TGTGCCAGCACCAGGACTAGCGAGTCGTACAATGAGCAGTTCTTC. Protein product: CASTRTSESYNEQFF.

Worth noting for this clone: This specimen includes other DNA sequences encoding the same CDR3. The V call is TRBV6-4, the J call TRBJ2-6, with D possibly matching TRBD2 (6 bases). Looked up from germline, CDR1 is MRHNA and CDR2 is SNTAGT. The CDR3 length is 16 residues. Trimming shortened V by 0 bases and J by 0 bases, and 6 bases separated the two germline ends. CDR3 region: CASSDSGGSGANVLTF. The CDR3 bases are TGTGCCAGCAGTGACTCGGGGGGCTCTGGGGCCAACGTCCTGACTTTC.

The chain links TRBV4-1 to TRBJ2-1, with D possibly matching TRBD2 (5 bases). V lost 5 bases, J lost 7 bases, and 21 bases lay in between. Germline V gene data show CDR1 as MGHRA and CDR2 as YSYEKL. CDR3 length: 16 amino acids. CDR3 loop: CASSLRPGSERNEQFF. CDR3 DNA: TGCGCCAGCAGCTTACGCCCGGGGAGTGAGAGGAATGAGCAGTTCTTC.

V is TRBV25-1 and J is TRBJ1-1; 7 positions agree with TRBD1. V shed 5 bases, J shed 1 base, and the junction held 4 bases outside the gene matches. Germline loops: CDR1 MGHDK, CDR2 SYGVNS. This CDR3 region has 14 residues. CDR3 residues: CASSPTGQNTEAFF. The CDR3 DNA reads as TGTGCCAGCAGTCCGACAGGGCAGAACACTGAAGCTTTCTTT.

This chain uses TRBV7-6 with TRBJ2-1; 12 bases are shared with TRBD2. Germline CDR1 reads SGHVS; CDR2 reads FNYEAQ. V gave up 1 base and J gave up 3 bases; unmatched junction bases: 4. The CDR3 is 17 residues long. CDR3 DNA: TGTGCCAGCAGCTTAGTTACTAGCGGGGGGATCTACAATGAGCAGTTCTTC. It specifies CASSLVTSGGIYNEQFF.

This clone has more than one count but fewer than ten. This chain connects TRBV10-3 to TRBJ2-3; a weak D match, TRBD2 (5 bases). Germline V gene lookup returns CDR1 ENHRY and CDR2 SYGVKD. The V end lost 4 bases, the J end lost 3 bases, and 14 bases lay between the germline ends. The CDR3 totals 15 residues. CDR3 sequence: CAISGKSGDTDTQYF. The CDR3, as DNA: TGTGCCATCAGTGGGAAGAGCGGAGATACAGATACGCAGTATTTT.

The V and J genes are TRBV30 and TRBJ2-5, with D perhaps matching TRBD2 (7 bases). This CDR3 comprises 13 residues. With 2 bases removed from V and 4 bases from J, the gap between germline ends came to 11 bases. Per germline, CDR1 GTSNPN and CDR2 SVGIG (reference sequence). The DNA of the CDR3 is TGTGCCTGGAGTATGGGGGGGCGAGAGACCCAGTACTTC. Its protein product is CAWSMGGRETQYF. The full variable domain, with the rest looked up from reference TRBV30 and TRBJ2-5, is SQTIHQWPATLVQPVGSPLSLECTVEGTSNPNLYWYRQAAGRGLQLLFYSVGIGQISSEVPQNLSASRPQDRQFILSSKKLLLSDSGFYLCAWSMGGRETQYFGPGTRLLVL.

The CDR3 bases are TGTGCCAGCAGCTTGGGTTCGGGGGACCGATTCGGGGAGCTGTTTTTT. Protein: CASSLGSGDRFGELFF. The chain recombines TRBV5-4 with TRBJ2-2; tentative D call: TRBD2 (6 bases). The CDR3 contains 16 residues. Looked up from germline, CDR1 is SGHNT and CDR2 is YYREEE (reference sequence). The ends were cut back, 0 bases at V and 7 bases at J, with 16 bases in the middle.

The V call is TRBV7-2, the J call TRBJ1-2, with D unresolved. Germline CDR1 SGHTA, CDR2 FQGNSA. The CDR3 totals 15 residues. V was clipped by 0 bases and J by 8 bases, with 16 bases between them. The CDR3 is CASSLATGMGGGYTF. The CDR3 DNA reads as TGTGCCAGCAGCTTAGCGACGGGGATGGGTGGGGGCTACACCTTC. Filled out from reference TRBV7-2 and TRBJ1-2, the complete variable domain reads GAGVSQSPSNKVTEKGKDVELRCDPISGHTALYWYRQSLGQGLEFLIYFQGNSAPDKSGLPSDRFSAERTGGSVSTLTIQRTQQEDSAVYLCASSLATGMGGGYTFGSGTRLTVV.

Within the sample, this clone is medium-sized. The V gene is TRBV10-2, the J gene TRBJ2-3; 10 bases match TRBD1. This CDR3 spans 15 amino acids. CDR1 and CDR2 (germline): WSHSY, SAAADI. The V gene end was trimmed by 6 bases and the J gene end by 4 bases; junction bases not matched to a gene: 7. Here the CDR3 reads CASREGTGDADTQYF. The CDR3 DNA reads TGCGCCAGCAGAGAGGGGACAGGGGACGCAGATACGCAGTATTTT.

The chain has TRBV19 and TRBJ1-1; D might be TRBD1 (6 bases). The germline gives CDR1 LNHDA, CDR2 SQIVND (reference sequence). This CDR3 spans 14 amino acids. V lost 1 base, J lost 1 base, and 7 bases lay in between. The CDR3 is CASSIGTANTEAFF. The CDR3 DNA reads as TGTGCCAGTAGTATAGGGACAGCGAACACTGAAGCTTTCTTT.

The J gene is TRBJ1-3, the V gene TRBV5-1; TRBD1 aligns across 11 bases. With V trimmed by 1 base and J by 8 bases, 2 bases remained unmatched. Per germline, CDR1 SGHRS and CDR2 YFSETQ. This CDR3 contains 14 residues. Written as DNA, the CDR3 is TGCGCCAGCAGCTTGCAGGGACAGGGGGACACCATATATTTT. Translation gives CASSLQGQGDTIYF.

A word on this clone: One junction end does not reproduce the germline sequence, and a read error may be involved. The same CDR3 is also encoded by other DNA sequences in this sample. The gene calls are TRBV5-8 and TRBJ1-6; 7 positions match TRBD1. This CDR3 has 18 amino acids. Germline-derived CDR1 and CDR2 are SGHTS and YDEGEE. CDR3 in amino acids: CASSYTTGSSSYNSPLHF. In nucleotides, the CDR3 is TGTGCCAGCAGCTACACGACAGGGTCGAGCTCCTATAATTCACCTCTCCACTTT. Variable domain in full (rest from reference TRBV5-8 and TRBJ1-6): EAGVTQSPTHLIKTRGQQATLRCSPISGHTSVYWYQQALGLGLQFLLWYDEGEERNRGNFPPRFSGRQFPNYSSELNVNALELEDSALYLCASSYTTGSSSYNSPLHFGNGTRLTVT.

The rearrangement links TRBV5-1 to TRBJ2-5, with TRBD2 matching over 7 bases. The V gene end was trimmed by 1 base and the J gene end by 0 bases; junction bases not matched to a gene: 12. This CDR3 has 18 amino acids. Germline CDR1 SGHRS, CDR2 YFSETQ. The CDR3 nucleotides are TGCGCCAGCAGCTTGCCGTTGGCTCGGGAGGAAAACCAAGAGACCCAGTACTTC. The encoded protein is CASSLPLAREENQETQYF.

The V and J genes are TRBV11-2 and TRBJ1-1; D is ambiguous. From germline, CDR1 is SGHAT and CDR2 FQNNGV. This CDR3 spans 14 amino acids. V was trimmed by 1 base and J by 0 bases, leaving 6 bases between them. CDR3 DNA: TGTGCCAGCAGCTTAGGGCGGATGAACACTGAAGCTTTCTTT. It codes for CASSLGRMNTEAFF.

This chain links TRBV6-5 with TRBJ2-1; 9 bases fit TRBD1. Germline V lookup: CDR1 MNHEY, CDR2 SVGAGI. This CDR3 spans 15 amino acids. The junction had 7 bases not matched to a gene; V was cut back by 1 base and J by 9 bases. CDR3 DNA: TGTGCCAGCAGTTACTACGGGACAGGGAGAGGTGAGCAGTTCTTC. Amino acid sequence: CASSYYGTGRGEQFF.

The CDR3 sequence is CASSLGRSLGEQYF. In DNA form, the CDR3 reads TGTGCCAGCAGTCTCGGGAGGTCCTTAGGCGAGCAGTACTTC. The rearrangement uses TRBV6-5 and TRBJ2-7; 7 nucleotides match TRBD2. Germline-derived CDR1 and CDR2 are MNHEY and SVGAGI. V lost 5 bases to trimming and J lost 6 bases; unmatched junction nucleotides: 10. CDR3 length: 14 residues.

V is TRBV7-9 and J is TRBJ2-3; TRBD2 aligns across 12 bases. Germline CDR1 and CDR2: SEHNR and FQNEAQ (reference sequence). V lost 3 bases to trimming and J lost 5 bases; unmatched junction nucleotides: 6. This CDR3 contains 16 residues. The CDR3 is CASSFPSGRAVDTQYF. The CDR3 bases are TGTGCCAGCAGCTTTCCTAGCGGGAGGGCCGTAGATACGCAGTATTTT.

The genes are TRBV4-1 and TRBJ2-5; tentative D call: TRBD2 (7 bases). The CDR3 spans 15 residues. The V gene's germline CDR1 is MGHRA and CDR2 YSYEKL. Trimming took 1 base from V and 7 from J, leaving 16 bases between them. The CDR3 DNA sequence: TGCGCCAGCAGCCAAGGAAGGGGGGGCCCGGCGACCCAGTACTTC. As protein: CASSQGRGGPATQYF.

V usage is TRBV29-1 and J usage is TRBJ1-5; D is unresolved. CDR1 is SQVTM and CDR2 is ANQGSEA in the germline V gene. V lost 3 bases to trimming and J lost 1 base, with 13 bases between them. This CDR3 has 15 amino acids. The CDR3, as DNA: TGCAGCGTTGAGTCAGTGACCGGGAGCAATCAGCCCCAGCATTTT. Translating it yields CSVESVTGSNQPQHF. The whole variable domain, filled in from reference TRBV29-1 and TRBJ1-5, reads SAVISQKPSRDICQRGTSLTIQCQVDSQVTMMFWYRQQPGQSLTLIATANQGSEATYESGFVIDKFPISRPNLTFSTLTVSNMSPEDSSIYLCSVESVTGSNQPQHFGDGTRLSIL.